The 14 T cell receptor beta chains in this list originate from one sample, sequenced in a study of blood T cell repertoires in COVID-19. The protocol was immunoSEQ multiplex PCR, while the TCRdb copy is restricted to in-frame clones and leaves out a portion. The table has 150,000 to 200,000 clones, around 84% seen once; the top ten hold more than 14%. Sequencing used peripheral blood. The receptor source for this set is a woman in her sixties or seventies with COVID-19, enrolled during active disease.

This clone was seen once. The V gene is TRBV24-1, the J gene TRBJ1-5, with 9 bases identical to TRBD1. Germline-derived CDR1 and CDR2 are KGHDR and SFDVKD. V dropped 4 bases and J dropped 8; count of bases not matched to a gene: 5. The CDR3 totals 14 residues. The CDR3 reads CATSDRDRVKPQHF. As DNA, the CDR3 is TGTGCCACCAGTGACCGGGACAGGGTTAAGCCCCAGCATTTT.

This chain connects TRBV19 to TRBJ1-5; unclear D gene. Germline CDR1 reads LNHDA; CDR2 reads SQIVND (reference sequence). Trimming stripped 5 bases from V and 1 base from J, with 9 bases between. The CDR3 totals 14 residues. The CDR3 bases are TGTGCCAGTAGTTGGTCGAGCAGCAATCAGCCCCAGCATTTT. Encoded protein: CASSWSSSNQPQHF.

This sequence joins TRBV2 and TRBJ1-5; 12 bases are shared with TRBD1. V shed 7 bases, J shed 6 bases, and the junction held 4 bases outside the gene matches. The CDR3 is 14 amino acids. CDR1 is SNHLY and CDR2 is FYNNEI in the germline V gene. As DNA, the CDR3 is TGTGCCAGCACGGGGACAGGGGGCACTCAGCCCCAGCATTTT. It codes for CASTGTGGTQPQHF.

The sample holds one count of this clone. The chain couples TRBV6-5 to TRBJ1-5; a possible D gene is TRBD1 (5 bases). The CDR3 covers 15 residues. V was cut by 0 bases and J by 0 bases, with 6 bases left in between. Germline V gene sequence: CDR1 MNHEY, CDR2 SVGAGI. CDR3 sequence reads: CASSYSQGSNQPQHF. The CDR3 DNA reads as TGTGCCAGCAGTTACTCGCAGGGTAGCAATCAGCCCCAGCATTTT.

The chain has TRBV5-4 and TRBJ2-7, with TRBD2 matching 9 bases. The CDR3 loop spans 16 amino acids. Germline values: CDR1 SGHNT, CDR2 YYREEE (reference sequence). With V trimmed by 1 base and J by 0 bases, 5 bases remained unmatched. DNA of the CDR3: TGTGCCAGCAGCTTGATGAGCGGGAGGAGCTCCTACGAGCAGTACTTC. Its translation: CASSLMSGRSSYEQYF.

The V and J genes are TRBV7-9 and TRBJ2-1, with a tentative D call TRBD2 (5 bases). Germline V CDR1 and CDR2: SEHNR, FQNEAQ (reference sequence). Trimming took 3 bases from V and 6 from J, leaving 15 bases between them. The CDR3 loop spans 15 amino acids. The CDR3 DNA sequence: TGTGCCAGCAGCTTCCGGGATTTGAGGTCCAATGAGCAGTTCTTC. Translating gives CASSFRDLRSNEQFF.

The rearrangement uses TRBV18 and TRBJ1-1; D possibly corresponds to TRBD1 (5 bases). Germline V gene data show CDR1 as KGHSH and CDR2 as LQKENI. The CDR3 is made up of 17 amino acids. With 2 bases removed from V and 1 base from J, the gap between germline ends came to 17 bases. CDR3 amino acids: CASSPLHLAGSNTEAFF. In DNA form, the CDR3 reads TGTGCCAGCTCACCATTGCACCTGGCAGGGTCGAACACTGAAGCTTTCTTT.

The chain combines TRBV10-3 with TRBJ2-7, with D perhaps matching TRBD1 (6 bases). The CDR3 loop spans 15 amino acids. V shed 6 bases and J shed 2 bases, with 17 bases lying between them. From germline, CDR1 is ENHRY and CDR2 SYGVKD. The CDR3, as DNA: TGTGCCATCAGCCCCGGGACACCCTTTGCCTACGAGCAGTACTTC. It is translated as CAISPGTPFAYEQYF.

The chain joins TRBV4-2 to TRBJ2-3; D is unclear. The CDR3 covers 16 residues. Per the germline V gene, CDR1 is LGHNA and CDR2 is YNFKEQ. V lost 4 bases and J 6 bases, leaving 20 bases between the germline ends. In DNA form, the CDR3 reads TGTGCCAGCAGCCGAGACGCCACCGAGGCGCCGGATACGCAGTATTTT. This translates into CASSRDATEAPDTQYF.

The rearrangement uses TRBV9 and TRBJ2-5; a possible D gene is TRBD1 (5 bases). CDR3 length equals 12 residues. Germline V lookup: CDR1 SGDLS, CDR2 YYNGEE. Trimming removed 2 bases from V and 13 bases from J, with 15 bases in between. The CDR3 coding sequence is TGTGCCAGCAGCGTTCAAGGTGGGGCCCGGTACTTC. Amino acid sequence: CASSVQGGARYF.

This sequence joins TRBV7-6 and TRBJ2-1; 13 nucleotides line up with TRBD2. There are 17 residues in the CDR3. J was trimmed by 5 bases and V by 5 bases; bases with no gene match: 9. Germline assignment: CDR1 SGHVS and CDR2 FNYEAQ. The CDR3 region has the DNA TGTGCCAGCAGCCCTATATCGGGACTAGCGGGAAACAATGAGCAGTTCTTC. The encoded protein is CASSPISGLAGNNEQFF.

The chain couples TRBV6-5 to TRBJ1-1; D gene unclear. The CDR3 totals 14 residues. The V gene's germline CDR1 is MNHEY and CDR2 SVGAGI. V lost 8 bases, J lost 1 base, and 14 bases lay in between. The CDR3 spells CASRSPEKNTEAFF. DNA of the CDR3: TGTGCCAGCCGGAGCCCAGAAAAGAACACTGAAGCTTTCTTT.

This clone was detected only once. The chain couples TRBV5-8 to TRBJ2-5; tentative D call: TRBD2 (6 bases). This CDR3 is built from 16 residues. Germline lookup yields CDR1 SGHTS and CDR2 YDEGEE. V shed 5 bases and J shed 4 bases, with 21 bases lying between them. The chain's CDR3 is CASREGSSDHAETQYF. In DNA, the CDR3 is TGTGCCAGCAGGGAGGGGAGCTCGGATCACGCAGAGACCCAGTACTTC.

The chain recombines TRBV27 with TRBJ1-6; no clear D. Germline CDR1 and CDR2: MNHEY and SMNVEV (reference sequence). V lost 6 bases to trimming and J lost 0 bases, with 15 bases between them. The CDR3 length is 17 residues. CDR3 in amino acids: CASSFAVSTSYNSPLHF. The CDR3, as DNA: TGTGCCAGCAGCTTTGCGGTATCGACCTCCTATAATTCACCCCTCCACTTT.